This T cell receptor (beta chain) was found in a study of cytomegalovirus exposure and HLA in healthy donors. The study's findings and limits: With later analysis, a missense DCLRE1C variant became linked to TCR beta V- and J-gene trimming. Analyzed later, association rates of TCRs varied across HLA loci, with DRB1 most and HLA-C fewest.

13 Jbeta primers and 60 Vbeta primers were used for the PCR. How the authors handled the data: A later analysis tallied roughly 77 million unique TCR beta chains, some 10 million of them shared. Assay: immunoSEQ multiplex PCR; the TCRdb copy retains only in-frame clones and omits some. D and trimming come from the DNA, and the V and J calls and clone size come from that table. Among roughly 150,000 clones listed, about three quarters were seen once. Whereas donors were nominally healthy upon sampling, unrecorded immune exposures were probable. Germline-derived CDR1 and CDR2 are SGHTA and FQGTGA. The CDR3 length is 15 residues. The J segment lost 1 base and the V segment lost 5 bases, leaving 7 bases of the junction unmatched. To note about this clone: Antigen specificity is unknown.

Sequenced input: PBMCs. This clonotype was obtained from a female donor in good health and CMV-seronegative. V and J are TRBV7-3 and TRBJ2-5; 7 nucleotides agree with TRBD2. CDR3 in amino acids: CASSPGGGVQETQYF. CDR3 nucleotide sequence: TGTGCCAGCAGCCCGGGGGGTGGGGTCCAAGAGACCCAGTACTTC.